This TCR beta chain was identified during a study of low-dose radiotherapy and immunotherapy resistance in tumors (dated by TCRdb to 2021 to 2024). For context, the study as a whole: Cohort 1 received 0.5 Gy per fraction every 2 weeks, with a prescribed total PTV dose of 6.5 Gy. In Cohort 2, 1 Gy per fraction was delivered every two weeks, for a total of 13 Gy over 26 weeks. Patients were given nivolumab as a 240 mg flat dose every two weeks and ipilimumab at 1 mg/kg every six weeks, with both drugs delivered intravenously. Patients took aspirin 300 mg orally once daily for four cycles, starting on cycle 1 day 1. Cyclophosphamide 200 mg/m2 was administered intravenously every two weeks, one day before each radiation and immunotherapy administration. Eight patients were included in the translational analysis: three from the first dose cohort and the first five from the second dose cohort. Randomization of trial participants into treatment groups was not performed.

From the cysteine up to the phenylalanine, the CDR3 has a length of 17 residues. The entry retains the CDR3 DNA only, 51 bases that are in frame from base 1. V is shortened by 1 base, J by 4 bases, and the region joining them spans 16 bases. From the germline V gene, CDR1 is LGHNA and CDR2 is YSLEER. Sequencing used an Illumina HiSeq 2500. Superscript III and a set of TRAV- and TRBV-specific primers were used to synthesize first-strand cDNA, so that both TCRalpha and TCRbeta chains were covered. TCRs were amplified with Phusion for around 20 PCR cycles using a constant-region primer together with the adapter attached to the V primers. The isolated mRNA was amplified using the MessageAmp II aRNA Amplification Kit, with in vitro transcription performed for about 15 hours at 37 degrees C. The Dynabeads mRNA DIRECT Purification Kit was used to isolate mRNA for TCR sequencing. Indexed Illumina adapters were added in a second Phusion PCR of 25 cycles, after which AMPure XP beads were used to purify the products. The study's own analysis went as follows. Using custom Perl scripts, TCR sequences that encoded the same protein were pooled, out-of-frame sequences were dropped, and the abundance of each clonotype was calculated. Any TCR sequence backed by just one read was left out of the analysis. Repertoire metrics included Shannon entropy, Gini index, clonality, richness, and frequency of TCRs shared between repertoires. TCRdb applied fastp at Q25 and MiXCR to the public reads, then kept only in-frame beta chains. All rows with the same CDR3 protein become a single entry with the most common DNA and genes. These V and J calls derive from TCRdb rather than the authors' analysis. The sample data list approximately 91,000 distinct CDR3 sequences, and 20% to 25% of these were observed just once. The leading ten clones occupy about 13% of the sample.

This clonotype has a count of ten or more. What antigen it recognizes has not been identified. Qualities for individual bases were not recorded, and no much larger clone is one base off. Taken with the paper, the label for time point translates to: after trial treatment. According to the study, the label for this sample's treatment or condition signals: LDRT plus nivolumab, ipilimumab, low-dose cyclophosphamide and aspirin (RACIN trial). The donors came from RACIN, which was a single-arm phase I dose-escalation trial that paired nivolumab and ipilimumab with aspirin, low-dose cyclophosphamide and low-dose radiotherapy. Patients with advanced, TIL-negative solid tumors were considered eligible.

The sequence was collected from a female donor with ovarian cancer. The sequences come from PBMCs, collected after low-dose radiotherapy plus immunotherapy. Recombination joined TRBV4-3 with TRBJ2-2; the D gene is perhaps TRBD1, from 7 matching bases. The DNA sequence is TGCGCCAGCAGCCAAGTGGAGGGGGCTTTGAGCACCGGGGAGCTGTTTTTT. This yields the protein CASSQVEGALSTGELFF.